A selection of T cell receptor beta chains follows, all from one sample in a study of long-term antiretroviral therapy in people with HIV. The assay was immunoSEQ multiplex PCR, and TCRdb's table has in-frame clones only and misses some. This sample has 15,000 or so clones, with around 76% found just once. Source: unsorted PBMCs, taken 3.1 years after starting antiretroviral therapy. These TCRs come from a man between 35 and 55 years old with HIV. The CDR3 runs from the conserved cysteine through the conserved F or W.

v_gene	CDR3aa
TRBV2	CASMGTGNQPQHF
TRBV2	CASSEALQGYRGGYTF
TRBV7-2	CASSPRQGSYEQYF
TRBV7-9	CASSFGGNTIYF
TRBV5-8	CASSLARLAAYGYTF
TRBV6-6	CASWSGGLTDTQYF
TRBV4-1	CASSQDRTSGGNEQFF
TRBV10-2	CASRQDRGYTEAFF
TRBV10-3	CAISESQGEAFF
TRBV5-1	CASSSGVEAFF
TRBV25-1	CASSPRQDSGNTIYF
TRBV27	CASAAGGAPNQPQHF
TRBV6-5	CASSYSTGELFF
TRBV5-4	CASRTERDSPTEQYF
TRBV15	CATSRVSSDTQYF
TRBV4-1	CASSPGQNNYGYTF
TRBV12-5	CASALGVRQETQYF
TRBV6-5	CASSYYGDSYTGELFF
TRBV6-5	CASSFGGQGVYGYTF
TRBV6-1	CASSEGRADIYEQYF
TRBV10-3	CAISESTTAYEKLFF
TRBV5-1	CASSSGFYGYTF
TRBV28	CASKGQYTEAFF
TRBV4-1	CASSQEAGVTLNTEAFF
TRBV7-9	CASTLGNTEAFF
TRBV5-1	CASSLVGTEAFF